The T cell receptor (beta chain) described here comes from a study of OX40 agonist ivuxolimab in advanced cancers. Study summary: Ivuxolimab was administered intravenously to patients at 0.01 to 10 mg/kg every 2 weeks. Aged roughly 20 to 85 with a mean of around 60 years, they were around 79% male. Under the entry rules, prior anti-PD-1, anti-PD-L1 or anti-CTLA-4 therapy was allowed, and about 40% had some. Study-wide results and caveats: The expanded peripheral T cells' antigen specificity was not determined.

With respect to this clone: Its antigen is not identified.

Using immunoSEQ multiplex PCR, the repertoire was profiled, and TCRdb retains in-frame clones only, with some absent. The sample includes some 59,000 clones, approximately 86% seen only once; the top ten take over 3%. This TCR came from an adult with an advanced solid tumor such as melanoma, head and neck, liver or kidney cancer. The specimen was CD4+ or CD8+ T cells sorted from blood, collected in a trial of the OX40 agonist ivuxolimab.

CDR3 sequence: CASSLATQGASYEQYF. The CDR3 coding sequence is TGTGCCAGCAGCTTAGCGACCCAGGGGGCTTCCTACGAGCAGTACTTC. V gene TRBV7-2 combines with J gene TRBJ2-7; 8 bases match TRBD1. Germline V CDR1 and CDR2: SGHTA, FQGNSA. The CDR3 runs 16 residues. The J segment lost 1 base and the V segment lost 0 bases, leaving 5 bases of the junction unmatched.